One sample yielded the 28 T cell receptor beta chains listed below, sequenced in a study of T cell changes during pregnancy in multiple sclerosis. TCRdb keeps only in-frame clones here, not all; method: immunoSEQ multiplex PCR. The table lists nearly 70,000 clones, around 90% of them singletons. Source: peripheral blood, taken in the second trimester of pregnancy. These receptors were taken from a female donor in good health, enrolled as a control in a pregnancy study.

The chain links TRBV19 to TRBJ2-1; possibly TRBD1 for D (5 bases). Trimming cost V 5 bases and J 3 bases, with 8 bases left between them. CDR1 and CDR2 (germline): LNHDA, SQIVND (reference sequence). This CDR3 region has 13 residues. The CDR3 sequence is CASSVDSYNEQFF. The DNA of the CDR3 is TGTGCCAGTAGTGTTGACAGCTACAATGAGCAGTTCTTC.

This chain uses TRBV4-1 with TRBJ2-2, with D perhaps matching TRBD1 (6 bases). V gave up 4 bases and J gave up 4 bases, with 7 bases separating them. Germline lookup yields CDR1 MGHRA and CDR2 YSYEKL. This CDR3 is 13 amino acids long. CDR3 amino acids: CASSPRGTGELFF. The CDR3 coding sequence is TGCGCCAGCAGCCCCAGGGGCACCGGGGAGCTGTTTTTT.

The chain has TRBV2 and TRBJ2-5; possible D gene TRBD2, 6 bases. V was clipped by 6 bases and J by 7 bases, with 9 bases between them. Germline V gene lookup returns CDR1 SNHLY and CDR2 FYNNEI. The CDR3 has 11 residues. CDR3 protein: CASSPGGTQYF. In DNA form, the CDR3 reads TGTGCCAGCAGCCCCGGGGGGACCCAGTACTTC.

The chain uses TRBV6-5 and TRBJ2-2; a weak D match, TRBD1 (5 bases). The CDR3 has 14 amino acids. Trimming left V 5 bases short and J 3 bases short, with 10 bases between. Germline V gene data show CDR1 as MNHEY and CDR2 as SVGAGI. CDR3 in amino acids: CASSPPRDTGELFF. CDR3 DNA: TGTGCCAGCAGTCCCCCCAGGGACACCGGGGAGCTGTTTTTT.

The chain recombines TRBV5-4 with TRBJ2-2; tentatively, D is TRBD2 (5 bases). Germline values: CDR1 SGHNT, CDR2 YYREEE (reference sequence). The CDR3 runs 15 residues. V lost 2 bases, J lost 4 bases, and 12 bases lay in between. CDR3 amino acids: CASSFEGAITGELFF. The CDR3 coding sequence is TGTGCCAGCAGCTTTGAGGGAGCGATCACCGGGGAGCTGTTTTTT.

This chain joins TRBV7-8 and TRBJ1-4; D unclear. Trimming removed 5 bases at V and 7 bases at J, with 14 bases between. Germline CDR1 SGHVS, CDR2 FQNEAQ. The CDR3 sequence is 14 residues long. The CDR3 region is CASSPRLAGEKLFF. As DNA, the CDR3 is TGTGCCAGCAGCCCGAGACTGGCGGGTGAAAAACTGTTTTTT.

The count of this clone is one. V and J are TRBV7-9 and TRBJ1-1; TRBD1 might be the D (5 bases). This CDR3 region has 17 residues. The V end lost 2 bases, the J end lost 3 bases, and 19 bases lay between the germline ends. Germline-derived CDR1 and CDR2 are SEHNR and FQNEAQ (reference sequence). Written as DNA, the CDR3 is TGTGCCAGCAGCTTACCGTTAATGCGACAGACCGACACTGAAGCTTTCTTT. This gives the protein CASSLPLMRQTDTEAFF.

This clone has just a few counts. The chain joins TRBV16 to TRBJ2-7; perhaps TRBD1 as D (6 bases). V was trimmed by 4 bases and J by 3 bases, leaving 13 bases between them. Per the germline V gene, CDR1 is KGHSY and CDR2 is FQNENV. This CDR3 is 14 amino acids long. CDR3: CASSPAAGDYEQYF. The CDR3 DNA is TGTGCCAGCAGCCCCGCGGCAGGGGACTACGAGCAGTACTTC.

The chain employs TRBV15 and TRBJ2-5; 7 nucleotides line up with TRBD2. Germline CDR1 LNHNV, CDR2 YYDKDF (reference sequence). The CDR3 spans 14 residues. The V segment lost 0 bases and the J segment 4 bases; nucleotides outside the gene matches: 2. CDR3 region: CATSRDAGAETQYF. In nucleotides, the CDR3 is TGTGCCACCAGCAGAGACGCGGGAGCAGAGACCCAGTACTTC.

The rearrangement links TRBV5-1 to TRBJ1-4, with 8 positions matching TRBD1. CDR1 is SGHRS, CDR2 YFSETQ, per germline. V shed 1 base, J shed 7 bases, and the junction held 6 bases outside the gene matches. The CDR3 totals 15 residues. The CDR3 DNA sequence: TGCGCCAGCAGCTTGCATACAGGGGGTACTGAAAAACTGTTTTTT. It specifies CASSLHTGGTEKLFF.

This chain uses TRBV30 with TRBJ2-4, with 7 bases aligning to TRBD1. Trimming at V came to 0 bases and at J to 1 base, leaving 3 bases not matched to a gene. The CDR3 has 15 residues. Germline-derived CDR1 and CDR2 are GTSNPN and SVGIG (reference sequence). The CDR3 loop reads CAWSVAQGAKNIQYF. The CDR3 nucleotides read TGTGCCTGGAGTGTAGCACAGGGGGCCAAAAACATTCAGTACTTC.

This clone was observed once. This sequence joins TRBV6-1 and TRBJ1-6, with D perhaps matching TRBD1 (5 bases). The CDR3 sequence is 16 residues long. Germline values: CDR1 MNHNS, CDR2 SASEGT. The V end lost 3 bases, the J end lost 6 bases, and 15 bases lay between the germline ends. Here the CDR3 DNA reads TGTGCCAGCAGTGAGCTCGGGGGATCTACTAATTCACCCCTCCACTTT. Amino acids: CASSELGGSTNSPLHF.

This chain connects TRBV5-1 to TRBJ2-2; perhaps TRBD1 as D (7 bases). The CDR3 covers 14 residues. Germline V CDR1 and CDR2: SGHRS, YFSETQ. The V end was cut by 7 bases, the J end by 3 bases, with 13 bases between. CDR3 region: CASGRTGDTGELFF. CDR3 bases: TGCGCCAGCGGGAGGACAGGCGACACCGGGGAGCTGTTTTTT.

The DNA for the CDR3 is TGTGCCAGCAGCTTAGGGGACTCAACAGATACGCAGTATTTT. It is translated as CASSLGDSTDTQYF. The gene calls are TRBV7-2 and TRBJ2-3; D perhaps matches TRBD2 (6 bases). CDR1 is SGHTA and CDR2 is FQGNSA in the germline V gene. V was trimmed by 1 base and J by 3 bases, leaving 8 bases between them. The CDR3 has 14 amino acids.

The CDR3 spells CASSKLGGNVNEKLFF. Here the CDR3 DNA reads TGTGCCAGCAGCAAATTAGGCGGGAACGTAAATGAAAAACTGTTTTTT. This chain links TRBV7-2 with TRBJ1-4; D ambiguous. V was clipped by 5 bases and J by 5 bases, with 18 bases between them. Per the germline V gene, CDR1 is SGHTA and CDR2 is FQGNSA. The CDR3 is made up of 16 amino acids.

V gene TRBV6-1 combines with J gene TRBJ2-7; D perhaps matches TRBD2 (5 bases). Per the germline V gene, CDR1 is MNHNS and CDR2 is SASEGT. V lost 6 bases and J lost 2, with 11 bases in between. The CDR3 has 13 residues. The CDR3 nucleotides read TGTGCCAGCAGGGACTTCCGTGCCTACGAGCAGTACTTC. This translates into CASRDFRAYEQYF.

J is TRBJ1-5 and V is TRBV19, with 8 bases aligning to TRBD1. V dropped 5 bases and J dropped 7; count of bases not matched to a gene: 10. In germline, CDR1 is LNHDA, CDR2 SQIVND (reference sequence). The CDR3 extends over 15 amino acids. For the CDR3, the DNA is TGTGCCAGTAGTCCTGACAGGGGTCTTCACCAGCCCCAGCATTTT. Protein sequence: CASSPDRGLHQPQHF.

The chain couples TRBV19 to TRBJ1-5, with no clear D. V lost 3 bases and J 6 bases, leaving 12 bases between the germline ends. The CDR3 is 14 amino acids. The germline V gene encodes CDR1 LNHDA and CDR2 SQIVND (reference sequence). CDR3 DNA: TGTGCCAGTAGTATTCGGGTCGGGTTTCAGCCCCAGCATTTT. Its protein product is CASSIRVGFQPQHF.

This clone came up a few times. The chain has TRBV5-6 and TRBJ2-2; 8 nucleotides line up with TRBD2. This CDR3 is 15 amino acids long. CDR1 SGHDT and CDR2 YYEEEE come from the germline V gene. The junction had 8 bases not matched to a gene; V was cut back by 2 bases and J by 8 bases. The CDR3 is CASSFSGTIVGELFF. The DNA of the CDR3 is TGTGCCAGCAGCTTTAGCGGGACCATCGTAGGGGAGCTGTTTTTT.

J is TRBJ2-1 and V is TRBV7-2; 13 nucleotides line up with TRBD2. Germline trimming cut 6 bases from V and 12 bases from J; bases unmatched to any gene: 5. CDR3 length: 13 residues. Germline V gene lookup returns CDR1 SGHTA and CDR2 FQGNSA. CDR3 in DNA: TGTGCCAGCAGACTAGCGGGGGGGCCCGGGCAGTTCTTC. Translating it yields CASRLAGGPGQFF.

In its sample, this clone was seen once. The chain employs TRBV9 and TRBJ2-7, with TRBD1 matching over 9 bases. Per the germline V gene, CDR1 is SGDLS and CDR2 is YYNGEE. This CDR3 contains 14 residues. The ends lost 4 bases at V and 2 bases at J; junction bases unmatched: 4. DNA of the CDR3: TGTGCCAGCAGCCCAAGGGACAGGGCCTACGAGCAGTACTTC. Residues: CASSPRDRAYEQYF.

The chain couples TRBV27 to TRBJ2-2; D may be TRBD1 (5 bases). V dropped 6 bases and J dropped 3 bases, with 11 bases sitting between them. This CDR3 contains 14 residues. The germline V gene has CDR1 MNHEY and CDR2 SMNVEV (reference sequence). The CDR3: CASRTQADTGELFF. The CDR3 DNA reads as TGTGCCAGCAGGACACAGGCGGACACCGGGGAGCTGTTTTTT.

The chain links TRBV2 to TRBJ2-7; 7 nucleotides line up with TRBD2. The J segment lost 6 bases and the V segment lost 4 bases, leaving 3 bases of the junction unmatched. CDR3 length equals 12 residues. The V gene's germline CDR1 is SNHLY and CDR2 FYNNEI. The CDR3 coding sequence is TGTGCCAGCAGTGTGGGGGGGACCGAGCAGTACTTC. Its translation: CASSVGGTEQYF.

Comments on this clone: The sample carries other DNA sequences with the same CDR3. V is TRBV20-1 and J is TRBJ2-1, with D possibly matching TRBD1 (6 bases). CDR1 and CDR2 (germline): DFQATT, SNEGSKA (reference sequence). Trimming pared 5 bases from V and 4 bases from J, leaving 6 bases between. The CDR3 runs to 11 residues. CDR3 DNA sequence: TGCAGTGCTGGGACATACAATGAGCAGTTCTTC. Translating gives CSAGTYNEQFF.

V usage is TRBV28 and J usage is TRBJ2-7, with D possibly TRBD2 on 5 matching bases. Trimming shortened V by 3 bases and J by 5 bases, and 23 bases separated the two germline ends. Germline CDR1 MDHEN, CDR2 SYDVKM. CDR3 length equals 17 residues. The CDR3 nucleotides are TGTGCCAGCAGTTTTTCCTCCCTAGCTACGATTATCGACGAGCAGTACTTC. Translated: CASSFSSLATIIDEQYF.

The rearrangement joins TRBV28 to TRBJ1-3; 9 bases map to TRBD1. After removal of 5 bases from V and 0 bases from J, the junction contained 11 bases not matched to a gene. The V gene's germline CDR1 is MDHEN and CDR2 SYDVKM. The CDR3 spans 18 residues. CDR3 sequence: CASSPPGQGLISGNTIYF. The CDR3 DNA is TGTGCCAGCAGTCCTCCGGGACAGGGCCTCATCTCTGGAAACACCATATATTTT.

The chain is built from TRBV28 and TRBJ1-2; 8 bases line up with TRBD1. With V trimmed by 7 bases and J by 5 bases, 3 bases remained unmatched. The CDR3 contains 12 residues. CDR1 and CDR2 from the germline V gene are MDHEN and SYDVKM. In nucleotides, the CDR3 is TGTGCCAGCACCCGACAGGGGTATGGCTACACCTTC. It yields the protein CASTRQGYGYTF.

This CDR3 is CASSLAGGRETQYF. CDR3 coding DNA: TGTGCCAGCAGCTTAGCAGGGGGCCGGGAGACCCAGTACTTC. V and J are TRBV7-2 and TRBJ2-5; 7 bases line up with TRBD1. With V trimmed by 0 bases and J by 5 bases, 3 bases remained unmatched. The CDR3 length is 14 residues. From germline, CDR1 is SGHTA and CDR2 FQGNSA.